The sequence of this TCR beta chain was determined in a study of post-analysis software for immune sequencing data. Overall study findings and caveats: The study found significantly lower normalized Chao1 diversity in multiple sclerosis patients than in controls. Four or five TRBV segments occurring more often in patients than controls included TRBV5-6, TRBV5-1 and TRBV20-1.

Sequencing libraries made from TCR beta cDNA carried unique molecular identifiers. From about 0.98 to 11 million T cells, 450,000 to 550,000 cDNA molecules were obtained. In TCRdb, the PCR reads were re-called with MiXCR into one record per CDR3 protein. The table lists hundreds of thousands of distinct CDR3 sequences, roughly 29% of them singletons. A few counts support this clonotype. What it binds is not known. Germline CDR1 reads DFQATT; CDR2 reads SNEGSKA (reference sequence). The V end was cut by 0 bases, the J end by 2 bases, with 11 bases between. There are 14 residues in the CDR3. Input material: blood. The TCR sequence derives from a girl under 18 with multiple sclerosis. The gene calls are TRBV20-1 and TRBJ2-7; D call uncertain. This CDR3 is CSARDSGYPYEQYF. The CDR3 nucleotides are TGCAGTGCTAGAGATTCGGGCTACCCCTACGAGCAGTACTTC.